Following are 23 T cell receptor beta chains from one sample sequenced in a study of T cells in Graves' hyperthyroidism and ophthalmopathy. Template material for amplifying TCR beta CDR3 regions consisted of RNA transcripts. Primed by the HTBI set, a first-round RT-PCR was run on the TCR CDR3. TCRdb reprocessed the multiplex PCR reads via MiXCR and lists one record per CDR3 protein. The sample gives about 360,000 distinct CDR3 sequences, 13% of which show up once; roughly 9.2% is in the top ten. Source material: blood. The receptor source for this set is a woman aged 18-29 years with Graves' hyperthyroidism.

The count of this clonotype is one. This chain links TRBV19 with TRBJ1-3; D remains unclear. Germline loops: CDR1 LNHDA, CDR2 SQIVND (reference sequence). The CDR3 totals 13 residues. V was clipped by 9 bases and J by 4 bases, with 13 bases between them. CDR3 sequence reads: CASRMSGGNTIYF. The CDR3 DNA sequence: TGTGCCAGCCGCATGTCCGGGGGAAACACCATATATTTT.

This clonotype was counted a single time. This chain connects TRBV29-1 to TRBJ1-2; 7 bases map to TRBD1. The CDR3 has 11 amino acids. The V gene end was trimmed by 2 bases and the J gene end by 7 bases; junction bases not matched to a gene: 1. Germline lookup yields CDR1 SQVTM and CDR2 ANQGSEA. The CDR3 loop reads CSVEKGAGYTF. The CDR3 DNA follows: TGCAGCGTTGAAAAGGGGGCTGGCTACACCTTC.

The chain has TRBV27 and TRBJ2-1, with 15 bases lining up with TRBD2. Looked up from germline, CDR1 is MNHEY and CDR2 is SMNVEV (reference sequence). V trimming: 10 bases; J trimming: 5 bases; junction bases outside the gene matches: 6. CDR3 length: 15 residues. CDR3: CATARTSGRDNEQFF. The CDR3 nucleotides are TGTGCCACCGCCCGGACTAGCGGGAGGGACAATGAGCAGTTCTTC.

This clonotype has at least ten counts. The chain carries TRBV28 and TRBJ2-5; 9 bases fit TRBD2. The CDR3 covers 15 residues. J lost 5 bases, V lost 6 bases, and 10 bases had no gene match. Germline assignment: CDR1 MDHEN and CDR2 SYDVKM. The CDR3 protein is CASSLSGSGAETQYF. CDR3 coding DNA: TGTGCCAGCAGCCTTAGCGGGAGCGGAGCGGAGACCCAGTACTTC.

This clonotype was recorded at least ten times. V and J are TRBV24-1 and TRBJ2-2, with D tentatively TRBD1 (5 bases). This CDR3 is built from 17 residues. V was shortened by 0 bases and J by 0 bases, with 10 bases between the two germline ends. Germline CDR1 reads KGHDR; CDR2 reads SFDVKD. CDR3 protein: CATSDLGHAANTGELFF. The DNA for the CDR3 is TGTGCCACCAGTGATTTGGGACACGCAGCGAACACCGGGGAGCTGTTTTTT.

At least ten counts were recorded for this clonotype. V usage is TRBV2 and J usage is TRBJ2-7; D possibly corresponds to TRBD1 (6 bases). The germline V gene encodes CDR1 SNHLY and CDR2 FYNNEI. This CDR3 has 9 amino acids. CDR3 DNA sequence: TGTGAGGGGGTTTACGAGCAGTACTTC. It is translated as CEGVYEQYF.

This clonotype was found many times. J is TRBJ1-6 and V is TRBV6-1; D gene ambiguous. This CDR3 is built from 14 residues. The germline gives CDR1 MNHNS, CDR2 SASEGT. V was shortened by 3 bases and J by 8 bases, with 11 bases between the two germline ends. CDR3 region: CASSDLHRDSPLHF. CDR3 DNA: TGTGCCAGCAGTGACCTTCACCGGGATTCACCCCTCCACTTT.

This clonotype was detected only a few times. This sequence joins TRBV20-1 and TRBJ1-3; 7 bases map to TRBD1. V lost 6 bases and J lost 4; bases outside the gene matches: 6. The CDR3 loop spans 13 amino acids. The germline V gene has CDR1 DFQATT and CDR2 SNEGSKA (reference sequence). CDR3 in amino acids: CSARQGDGNTIYF. CDR3 nucleotide sequence: TGCAGTGCCCGGCAGGGGGACGGAAACACCATATATTTT.

V is TRBV2 and J is TRBJ1-6; tentative D call: TRBD1 (6 bases). Germline V gives CDR1 SNHLY, CDR2 FYNNEI. V was trimmed by 6 bases and J by 8 bases, leaving 8 bases between them. This CDR3 is 12 amino acids long. CDR3 region: CASRDRDSPLHF. CDR3 nucleotide sequence: TGTGCCAGCAGGGACAGAGATTCACCCCTCCACTTT.

The chain employs TRBV30 and TRBJ2-1, with D perhaps being TRBD1 or TRBD2 (5 bases each). CDR1 is GTSNPN, CDR2 SVGIG, per germline (reference sequence). The CDR3 extends over 15 amino acids. V was clipped by 0 bases and J by 3 bases, with 12 bases between them. CDR3 coding DNA: TGTGCCTGGAGTGTCAGGGCTAGCATCTACAATGAGCAGTTCTTC. This codes for CAWSVRASIYNEQFF.

This clonotype was found many times. V is TRBV7-8 and J is TRBJ2-3, with 8 bases identical to TRBD1. The CDR3 is 16 amino acids. Germline assignment: CDR1 SGHVS and CDR2 FQNEAQ. V trimming: 5 bases; J trimming: 5 bases; junction bases outside the gene matches: 12. The CDR3 is CASSRSAGGAGDTQYF. In nucleotides, the CDR3 is TGTGCCAGCAGCCGAAGTGCAGGGGGCGCCGGAGATACGCAGTATTTT.

This clonotype was seen ten or more times. V is TRBV30 and J is TRBJ2-3; 7 bases map to TRBD2. CDR1 and CDR2 (germline): GTSNPN, SVGIG (reference sequence). This CDR3 is 16 amino acids long. With 8 bases clipped from V and 6 bases from J, the junction kept 20 bases outside the gene matches. The CDR3 region is CAAASLVAGVGDTQYF. The CDR3 coding sequence is TGTGCCGCCGCCTCCTTGGTGGCGGGGGTTGGCGATACGCAGTATTTT.

Ten or more counts support this clonotype. The rearrangement joins TRBV2 to TRBJ2-1; 10 nucleotides line up with TRBD2. With V trimmed by 6 bases and J by 4 bases, 6 bases remained unmatched. CDR3 size: 15 residues. The germline gives CDR1 SNHLY, CDR2 FYNNEI. The DNA for the CDR3 is TGTGCCAGCAGCTCACTAGCGGGAATATACAATGAGCAGTTCTTC. It codes for CASSSLAGIYNEQFF. Supplemented by reference TRBV2 and TRBJ2-1, the full variable domain reads EPEVTQTPSHQVTQMGQEVILRCVPISNHLYFYWYRQILGQKVEFLVSFYNNEISEKSEIFDDQFSVERPDGSNFTLKIRSTKLEDSAMYFCASSSLAGIYNEQFFGPGTRLTVL.

This clonotype was found many times. V gene TRBV7-9 combines with J gene TRBJ2-7; TRBD2 might be the D (6 bases). Trimming shortened V by 8 bases and J by 3 bases, and 17 bases separated the two germline ends. Per the germline V gene, CDR1 is SEHNR and CDR2 is FQNEAQ (reference sequence). The CDR3 loop spans 14 amino acids. CDR3 amino acids: CASGGKGPDYEQYF. The CDR3 nucleotides are TGTGCCAGCGGGGGGAAGGGGCCGGACTACGAGCAGTACTTC.

This clonotype appeared many times. This rearrangement joins TRBV27 to TRBJ2-5; D ambiguous. Germline CDR1 MNHEY, CDR2 SMNVEV (reference sequence). The CDR3 consists of 15 residues. V was shortened by 3 bases and J by 5 bases, with 16 bases between the two germline ends. Here the CDR3 reads CASSLAAVSRETQYF. The CDR3 bases are TGTGCCAGCAGTTTGGCGGCGGTCAGCCGGGAGACCCAGTACTTC.

In this sample, this clonotype turned up many times. The chain has TRBV5-6 and TRBJ1-5; possible D gene TRBD1, 6 bases. Germline lookup yields CDR1 SGHDT and CDR2 YYEEEE. The CDR3 has 16 residues. Trimming removed 1 base from V and 7 bases from J, with 18 bases in between. CDR3 sequence: CASSLTRGEGGQPQHF. In DNA form, the CDR3 reads TGTGCCAGCAGCTTGACGCGGGGTGAAGGGGGGCAGCCCCAGCATTTT. Full variable domain (remainder filled in from reference TRBV5-6 and TRBJ1-5): DAGVTQSPTHLIKTRGQQVTLRCSPKSGHDTVSWYQQALGQGPQFIFQYYEEEERQRGNFPDRFSGHQFPNYSSELNVNALLLGDSALYLCASSLTRGEGGQPQHFGDGTRLSIL.

The CDR3 sequence is CASSVAPLHGRSGNTIYF. The CDR3 DNA is TGTGCCAGCAGCGTAGCCCCTCTCCACGGCCGCTCTGGAAACACCATATATTTT. V and J are TRBV9 and TRBJ1-3; D not resolved. CDR3 length equals 18 residues. Between the trimmed V and J ends, which lost 0 bases and 0 bases, there was a span of 16 bases. Germline V CDR1 and CDR2: SGDLS, YYNGEE.

The rearrangement uses TRBV5-1 and TRBJ2-5; a possible D gene is TRBD1 (6 bases). The germline CDR1 and CDR2 sequences are SGHRS and YFSETQ. CDR3 length: 17 residues. The V and J ends lost 3 bases and 5 bases respectively, with 23 bases between them. Here the CDR3 DNA reads TGCGCCAGCAGCTATACAGGTGCAGAGGACAGAGGGGAGACCCAGTACTTC. This encodes CASSYTGAEDRGETQYF.

This clonotype was seen at least ten times. The chain employs TRBV20-1 and TRBJ2-7; 9 bases match TRBD1. The CDR3 totals 14 residues. V trimming: 4 bases; J trimming: 2 bases; junction bases outside the gene matches: 6. Germline-derived CDR1 and CDR2 are DFQATT and SNEGSKA (reference sequence). The CDR3 DNA sequence: TGCAGTGCTATCGGACAGGGGCCTCCCTACGAGCAGTACTTC. Translated, it gives CSAIGQGPPYEQYF.

This sequence joins TRBV7-8 and TRBJ1-6, with TRBD1 identical over 9 bases. CDR1 is SGHVS, CDR2 FQNEAQ, per germline. The CDR3 loop spans 16 amino acids. V gave up 8 bases and J gave up 5 bases; unmatched junction bases: 10. The CDR3 reads CASGKDRGINNSPLHF. DNA of the CDR3: TGTGCCAGCGGAAAGGACAGGGGAATAAATAATTCACCCCTCCACTTT.

This clonotype was detected many times. The chain combines TRBV6-1 with TRBJ2-6; unclear D gene. The germline V gene has CDR1 MNHNS and CDR2 SASEGT. V was pared by 9 bases and J by 0 bases, with 12 bases between. CDR3 length equals 15 residues. The CDR3 protein is CASGIEVSGANVLTF. The CDR3 nucleotides are TGTGCCAGTGGGATAGAGGTCTCTGGGGCCAACGTCCTGACTTTC.

This clonotype has a count of ten or more. The rearrangement uses TRBV19 and TRBJ2-7; 7 bases align to TRBD1. CDR1 and CDR2 (germline): LNHDA, SQIVND (reference sequence). J lost 2 bases, V lost 3 bases, and 4 bases had no gene match. CDR3 length: 14 amino acids. CDR3 loop: CASSIRGQTYEQYF. CDR3 nucleotides: TGTGCCAGTAGTATTCGGGGACAGACCTACGAGCAGTACTTC.

The sample holds many counts of this clonotype. It is unclear where the CDR3 begins or ends on the DNA, so no DNA is shown, and the CDR3 is as TCRdb lists it. The chain recombines TRBV28 with TRBJ2-1; the D call in the table, TRBD1, was not verified against the DNA. The CDR3 sequence runs 14 residues, both termini included. Germline V gene lookup returns CDR1 MDHEN and CDR2 SYDVKM. The CDR3 loop is CASSSSGVPNEQFF.